This T cell receptor beta chain was sequenced for a study of early T cells in non-severe SARS-CoV-2 infection. A single record per CDR3 protein comes from TCRdb applying MiXCR to the 5' RACE reads. The repertoire holds some 80,000 distinct CDR3 sequences, with about 12% as singletons. This clonotype was detected many times. This TCR came from an adult who was a healthcare worker with PCR-confirmed SARS-CoV-2 infection or an uninfected control (not recorded which). The sequencing input was whole blood.

CDR3 loop: CSARDQPRHFEVPSNQPQHF. CDR3 coding DNA: TGCAGTGCTAGAGATCAACCGAGACACTTCGAGGTCCCTAGCAATCAGCCCCAGCATTTT. This chain links TRBV20-1 with TRBJ1-5; D remains ambiguous. The V and J ends lost 0 bases and 0 bases respectively, with 24 bases between them. Germline-derived CDR1 and CDR2 are DFQATT and SNEGSKA (reference sequence). The CDR3 runs to 20 residues.